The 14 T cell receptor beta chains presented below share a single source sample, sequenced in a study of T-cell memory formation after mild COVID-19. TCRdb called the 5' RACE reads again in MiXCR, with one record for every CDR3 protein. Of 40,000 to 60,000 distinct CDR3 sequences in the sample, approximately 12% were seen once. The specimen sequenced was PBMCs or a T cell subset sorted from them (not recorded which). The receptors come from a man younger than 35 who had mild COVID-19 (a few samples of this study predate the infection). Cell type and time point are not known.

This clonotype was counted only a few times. The CDR3, as DNA: TGTGCCAGCAGTGACGGGACAGGGGAAAAACTGTTTTTT. The encoded protein is CASSDGTGEKLFF. The rearrangement joins TRBV2 to TRBJ1-4; 9 positions agree with TRBD1. The CDR3 length is 13 residues. The germline V gene encodes CDR1 SNHLY and CDR2 FYNNEI. V trimming: 3 bases; J trimming: 8 bases; junction bases outside the gene matches: 1. Variable domain in full (rest from reference TRBV2 and TRBJ1-4): EPEVTQTPSHQVTQMGQEVILRCVPISNHLYFYWYRQILGQKVEFLVSFYNNEISEKSEIFDDQFSVERPDGSNFTLKIRSTKLEDSAMYFCASSDGTGEKLFFGSGTQLSVL.

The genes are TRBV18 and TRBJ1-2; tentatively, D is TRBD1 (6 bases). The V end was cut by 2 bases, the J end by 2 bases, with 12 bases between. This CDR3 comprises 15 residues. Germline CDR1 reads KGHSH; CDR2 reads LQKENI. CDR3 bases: TGTGCCAGCTCACCAACCGGACAGATGAACTATGGCTACACCTTC. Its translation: CASSPTGQMNYGYTF.

The DNA of the CDR3 is TGTGCCAGTAGGATGGGGGGATGGACTGAAGCTTTCTTT. As protein: CASRMGGWTEAFF. The chain recombines TRBV19 with TRBJ1-1; possible D gene TRBD1, 5 bases. CDR3 length: 13 residues. The germline V gene has CDR1 LNHDA and CDR2 SQIVND (reference sequence). V lost 6 bases and J 5 bases, leaving 13 bases between the germline ends. Full variable domain (rest looked up from reference TRBV19 and TRBJ1-1): DGGITQSPKYLFRKEGQNVTLSCEQNLNHDAMYWYRQDPGQGLRLIYYSQIVNDFQKGDIAEGYSVSREKKESFPLTVTSAQKNPTAFYLCASRMGGWTEAFFGQGTRLTVV.

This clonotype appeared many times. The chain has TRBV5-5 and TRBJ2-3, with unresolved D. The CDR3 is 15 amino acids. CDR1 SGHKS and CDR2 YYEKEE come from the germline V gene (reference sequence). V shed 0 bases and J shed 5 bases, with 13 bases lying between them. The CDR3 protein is CASSLVPSLGDTQYF. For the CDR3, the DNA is TGTGCCAGCAGCTTGGTCCCTAGTCTTGGAGATACGCAGTATTTT.

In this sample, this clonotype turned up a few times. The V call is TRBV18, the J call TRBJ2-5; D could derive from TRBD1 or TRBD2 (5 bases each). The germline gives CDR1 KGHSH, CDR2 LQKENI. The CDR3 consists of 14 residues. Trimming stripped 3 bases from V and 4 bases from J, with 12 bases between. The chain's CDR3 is CASSPQWGRETQYF. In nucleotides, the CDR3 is TGTGCCAGCTCACCGCAGTGGGGGAGAGAGACCCAGTACTTC.

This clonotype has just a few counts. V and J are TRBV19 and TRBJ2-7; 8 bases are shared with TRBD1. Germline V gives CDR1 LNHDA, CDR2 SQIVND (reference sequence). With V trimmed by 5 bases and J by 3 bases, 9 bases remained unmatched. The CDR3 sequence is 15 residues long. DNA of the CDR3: TGTGCCAGTAGTTCAGCCGGGACAGGTCTCTACGAGCAGTACTTC. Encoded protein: CASSSAGTGLYEQYF.

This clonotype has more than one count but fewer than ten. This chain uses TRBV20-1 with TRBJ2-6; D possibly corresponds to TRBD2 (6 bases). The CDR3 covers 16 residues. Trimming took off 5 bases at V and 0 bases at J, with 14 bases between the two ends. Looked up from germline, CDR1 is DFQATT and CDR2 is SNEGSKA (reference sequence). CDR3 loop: CSAGGTPRSGANVLTF. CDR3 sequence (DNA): TGCAGTGCTGGCGGGACTCCCCGCTCTGGGGCCAACGTCCTGACTTTC.

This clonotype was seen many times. DNA of the CDR3: TGTGCCAGCAGCAAAAGGGCCGACAGTTACAATGAGCAGTTCTTC. Encoded protein: CASSKRADSYNEQFF. The V call is TRBV3-1, the J call TRBJ2-1, with D perhaps matching TRBD1 (5 bases). Germline CDR1 is LGHDT and CDR2 is YNNKEL (reference sequence). CDR3 length: 15 residues. V was pared by 5 bases and J by 4 bases, with 15 bases between.

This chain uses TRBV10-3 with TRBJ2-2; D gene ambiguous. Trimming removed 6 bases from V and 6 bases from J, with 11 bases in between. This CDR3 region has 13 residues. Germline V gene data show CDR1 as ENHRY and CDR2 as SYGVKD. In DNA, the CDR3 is TGTGCCATCAGCCCCCGACTCTCCGGGGAGCTGTTTTTT. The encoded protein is CAISPRLSGELFF.

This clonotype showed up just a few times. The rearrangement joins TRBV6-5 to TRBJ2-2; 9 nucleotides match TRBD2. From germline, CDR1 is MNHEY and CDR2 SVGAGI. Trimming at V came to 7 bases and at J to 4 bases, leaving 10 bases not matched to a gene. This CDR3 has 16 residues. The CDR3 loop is CASTSAGGRLTGELFF. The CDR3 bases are TGTGCCAGCACGTCCGCGGGGGGGCGTCTCACCGGGGAGCTGTTTTTT.

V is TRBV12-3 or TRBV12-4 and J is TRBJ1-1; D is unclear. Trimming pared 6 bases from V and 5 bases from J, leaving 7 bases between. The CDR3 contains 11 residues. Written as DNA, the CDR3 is TGTGCCAGCAGCCTCGGGACTGAAGCTTTCTTT. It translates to CASSLGTEAFF.

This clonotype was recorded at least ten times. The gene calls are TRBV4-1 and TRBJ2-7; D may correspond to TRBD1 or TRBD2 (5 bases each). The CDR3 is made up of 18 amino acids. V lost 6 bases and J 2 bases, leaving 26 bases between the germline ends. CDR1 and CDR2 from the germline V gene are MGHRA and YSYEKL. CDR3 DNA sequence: TGCGCCAGCAGTCTACACTTTCGAGCAGGGAGAGTAACCTACGAGCAGTACGTC. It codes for CASSLHFRAGRVTYEQYV.

CDR3 coding DNA: TGTGCCAGCAGTTTGGTGAACTCTGGAAACACCATATATTTT. Its translation: CASSLVNSGNTIYF. The chain employs TRBV12-3 or TRBV12-4 and TRBJ1-3; D gene uncertain. V was clipped by 3 bases and J by 0 bases, with 6 bases between them. This CDR3 has 14 amino acids.

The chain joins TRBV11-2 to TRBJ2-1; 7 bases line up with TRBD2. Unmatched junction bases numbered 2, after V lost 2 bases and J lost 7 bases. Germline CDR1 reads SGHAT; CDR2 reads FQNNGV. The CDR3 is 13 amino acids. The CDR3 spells CASSLLGGNEQFF. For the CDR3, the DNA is TGTGCCAGCAGCTTACTCGGGGGGAATGAGCAGTTCTTC.